The clone carrying this TCR beta chain was seen ten or more times. This record comes from a study of read filtering for tumor transcriptome and immune sequencing. At the level of the study: TCR-mapped reads were about 3.5 to 10.27 million with IR-seq versus roughly 75 to 1,400 with RNA-seq.

Bone marrow was sampled from every patient at the time of active disease. Per germline, CDR1 KGHDR and CDR2 SFDVKD. V lost 3 bases to trimming and J lost 2 bases; unmatched junction nucleotides: 9. The CDR3 has 17 residues. Molecular barcoded adaptors covering alpha/delta and beta/gamma chains were used on 400 ng RNA. TCRdb processed the reads anew with MiXCR; each CDR3 protein has one entry. The sample includes some 41,000 distinct CDR3 sequences, under 15% of them seen just once. This chain uses TRBV24-1 with TRBJ2-3; the match to TRBD2 covers 8 bases. This clonotype was sampled from a donor aged 40 or over with multiple myeloma. The sample consisted of a population of CD138-negative cells sorted from bone marrow. The DNA for the CDR3 is TGTGCCACCAGTGATGACCGGACTAGCCGCTACACAGATACGCAGTATTTT. Translated, it gives CATSDDRTSRYTDTQYF.